Presented here are 14 T cell receptor beta chains from one specimen sequenced in a study of vaccination effects on CD4 cells after COVID-19 (dated 2022 in TCRdb). To identify antigen-specific CD4+ T cell clonotypes by their expansion, the ViraFEST assay first stimulated PBMC with viral peptide pools and then applied TCR sequencing. After less than eleven days of culture, CD4+ T cells were isolated with the EasySep CD4+ T cell isolation kit. Each participant received two doses of an mRNA SARS-CoV-2 vaccine, either BNT162b2 or mRNA-1273. Antigens for these TCRs are unknown. The library was produced with the immunoSEQ multiplex PCR assay. The table was pulled from immuneACCESS by TCRdb, which kept in-frame rearrangements only. Such tables lose some clones; where checked, under half of the loss comes from unresolved V genes, and the rest has no known cause. The sample contains approximately 74,000 clones, under 80% of them found a single time. 1.1% of the sample is in the top ten clones.

The sequences come from CD4+ T cells from PBMCs cultured with HCoV-OC43 spike peptides, collected after COVID-19 vaccination. What this sample's cell subset or site label stands for: HCoV-OC43 spike overlapping peptide pool stimulation. Receptor source: a human donor who received a COVID-19 vaccine.

This clone was detected once. The rearrangement links TRBV28 to TRBJ2-3; D may be TRBD2 (6 bases). This CDR3 is built from 17 residues. Deletions cut 4 bases from V and 0 bases from J, with 17 bases between. The germline gives CDR1 MDHEN, CDR2 SYDVKM. CDR3 amino acids: CASSSTGLSTSTDTQYF. The CDR3 DNA is TGTGCCAGCAGTTCCACGGGACTTTCTACTAGCACAGATACGCAGTATTTT. The variable domain in full, with the rest retrieved from reference TRBV28 and TRBJ2-3, is DVKVTQSSRYLVKRTGEKVFLECVQDMDHENMFWYRQDPGLGLRLIYFSYDVKMKEKGDIPEGYSVSREKKERFSLILESASTNQTSMYLCASSSTGLSTSTDTQYFGPGTRLTVL.

This sequence joins TRBV6-6 and TRBJ1-5, with 8 positions matching TRBD1. The germline CDR1 and CDR2 sequences are MNHNY and SVGAGI (reference sequence). The CDR3 spans 15 residues. Trimming at V came to 6 bases and at J to 3 bases, leaving 7 bases not matched to a gene. The CDR3 loop reads CASRATGVNNQPQHF. For the CDR3, the DNA is TGTGCCAGCAGGGCGACAGGGGTTAACAATCAGCCCCAGCATTTT.

The V call is TRBV18, the J call TRBJ2-1, with 8 bases fitting TRBD1. The CDR3 has 16 residues. Germline V gene lookup returns CDR1 KGHSH and CDR2 LQKENI. V lost 4 bases and J lost 0; bases outside the gene matches: 5. The CDR3 loop is CASSLWGQVSYNEQFF. DNA for the CDR3: TGTGCCAGCTCACTATGGGGACAGGTCTCCTACAATGAGCAGTTCTTC.

The gene calls are TRBV28 and TRBJ1-3; D gene ambiguous. The V gene lost 5 bases and the J gene lost 2 bases, with 13 bases spanning the gap. The V gene's germline CDR1 is MDHEN and CDR2 SYDVKM. The CDR3 extends over 15 amino acids. CDR3 region: CASSAGKVTGNTIYF. DNA for the CDR3: TGTGCCAGCAGTGCTGGAAAGGTGACTGGAAACACCATATATTTT.

This clone was detected only once. The chain recombines TRBV18 with TRBJ2-3, with 8 bases lining up with TRBD1. The germline gives CDR1 KGHSH, CDR2 LQKENI. The CDR3 consists of 15 residues. Losses at the gene ends were 0 bases for V and 4 bases for J; bases not matched to a gene: 3. CDR3 in amino acids: CASSPPTGGSDTQYF. Written as DNA, the CDR3 is TGTGCCAGCTCACCACCTACAGGGGGGTCAGATACGCAGTATTTT.

This clone has more than one count but fewer than ten. V gene TRBV2 combines with J gene TRBJ1-1; D may be TRBD1 (5 bases). CDR1 is SNHLY and CDR2 is FYNNEI in the germline V gene. The CDR3 is 14 amino acids. V lost 7 bases and J 5 bases, leaving 17 bases between the germline ends. The CDR3, as DNA: TGTGCCAGCAAGCGGGCAGGGAAGGGAACTGAAGCTTTCTTT. Its protein product is CASKRAGKGTEAFF. Together with reference TRBV2 and TRBJ1-1, the CDR3 gives the full variable domain: EPEVTQTPSHQVTQMGQEVILRCVPISNHLYFYWYRQILGQKVEFLVSFYNNEISEKSEIFDDQFSVERPDGSNFTLKIRSTKLEDSAMYFCASKRAGKGTEAFFGQGTRLTVV.

The chain employs TRBV25-1 and TRBJ2-3, with D possibly being TRBD1 (5 bases). The V end lost 2 bases, the J end lost 1 base, and 13 bases lay between the germline ends. Germline values: CDR1 MGHDK, CDR2 SYGVNS. The CDR3 length is 16 residues. The CDR3 is CASSEIQGRGTDTQYF. The CDR3 bases are TGTGCCAGCAGTGAAATCCAGGGCCGGGGCACAGATACGCAGTATTTT.

The chain couples TRBV11-3 to TRBJ2-2; D not resolved. The V gene's germline CDR1 is SGHNT and CDR2 YENEEA. The CDR3 has 14 residues. V gave up 4 bases and J gave up 6 bases, with 12 bases separating them. The CDR3 is CASSSNEAPGELFF. CDR3 DNA: TGTGCCAGCAGCTCAAACGAGGCCCCCGGGGAGCTGTTTTTT.

This clone was detected once. The CDR3 sequence: CASSPRLLNTEAFF. The DNA of the CDR3 is TGTGCCAGCAGCCCCCGCCTTCTGAACACTGAAGCTTTCTTT. The V and J genes are TRBV9 and TRBJ1-1; no reliable D call. Germline loops: CDR1 SGDLS, CDR2 YYNGEE. V was pared by 4 bases and J by 0 bases, with 10 bases between. CDR3 length: 14 amino acids.

The V call is TRBV11-2, the J call TRBJ2-5; D not resolved. Germline CDR1 SGHAT, CDR2 FQNNGV. The length of the CDR3 is 16 residues. V dropped 5 bases and J dropped 5 bases, with 21 bases sitting between them. CDR3 nucleotides: TGTGCCAGCAGCCGTCGTTCCCCGGCGATTGAGGAGACCCAGTACTTC. It specifies CASSRRSPAIEETQYF.

The V and J genes are TRBV11-2 and TRBJ1-6, with 8 positions matching TRBD1. This CDR3 has 14 amino acids. After removal of 2 bases from V and 14 bases from J, the junction contained 8 bases not matched to a gene. CDR1 is SGHAT and CDR2 is FQNNGV in the germline V gene. The CDR3 sequence is CASSLTGTGTALHF. CDR3 coding DNA: TGTGCCAGCAGCTTAACTGGGACAGGCACGGCCCTCCACTTT.

This rearrangement joins TRBV11-3 to TRBJ2-1; D is ambiguous. There are 14 residues in the CDR3. CDR1 is SGHNT, CDR2 YENEEA, per germline. V lost 3 bases and J lost 8, with 14 bases in between. The CDR3 region is CASSFPLVSDEQFF. The CDR3 DNA sequence: TGTGCCAGCAGCTTTCCCTTAGTAAGCGATGAGCAGTTCTTC.

The chain is built from TRBV7-8 and TRBJ1-2; TRBD1 aligns across 8 bases. Germline loops: CDR1 SGHVS, CDR2 FQNEAQ. The CDR3 is made up of 15 amino acids. V was clipped by 3 bases and J by 6 bases; unmatched bases: 9. CDR3 in amino acids: CASSLTGEVWNGYTF. CDR3 DNA sequence: TGTGCCAGCAGCTTGACAGGGGAGGTCTGGAATGGCTACACCTTC.

The genes are TRBV27 and TRBJ2-3; 7 nucleotides match TRBD2. Germline CDR1 reads MNHEY; CDR2 reads SMNVEV (reference sequence). The CDR3 consists of 15 residues. V was pared by 6 bases and J by 0 bases, with 6 bases of the junction left unmatched. The CDR3 coding sequence is TGTGCCAGCAGGTGGGGGGGGGAAAGCACAGATACGCAGTATTTT. Encoded protein: CASRWGGESTDTQYF.